This T cell receptor (beta chain) was identified in a study of CD8+ T cells in alopecia areata. Study-wide results and caveats: Higher clonality than in normal scalp was seen in lesional scalp, especially alopecia totalis/universalis. Scalp and blood samples kept many expanded lesional clones throughout tofacitinib. Whereas mice showed it more clearly, TCR sharing across patients was murkier, possibly because of HLA.

It was cDNA, reverse transcribed from extracted RNA, that served as the sequencing template. Method: immunoSEQ multiplex PCR; TCRdb's copy keeps in-frame clones and lacks some. The sample has about 190,000 clones; more than 55% are singletons. Described treatment: oral pan-JAK inhibitor, 5-10 mg twice daily. Concerning this clone: Antigen: not known.

V was shortened by 7 bases and J by 6 bases, with 12 bases between the two germline ends. Germline values: CDR1 SQVTM, CDR2 ANQGSEA. The CDR3 is made up of 11 amino acids. The sequencing used CD4+ T cells sorted from blood, collected at week 4, from a patient treated with tofacitinib. The receptor comes from a human donor with alopecia areata. This sequence joins TRBV29-1 and TRBJ1-1; no reliable D call. In nucleotides, the CDR3 is TGCAGCGCCCCGGTACAGTCTGAAGCTTTCTTT. Translated: CSAPVQSEAFF.